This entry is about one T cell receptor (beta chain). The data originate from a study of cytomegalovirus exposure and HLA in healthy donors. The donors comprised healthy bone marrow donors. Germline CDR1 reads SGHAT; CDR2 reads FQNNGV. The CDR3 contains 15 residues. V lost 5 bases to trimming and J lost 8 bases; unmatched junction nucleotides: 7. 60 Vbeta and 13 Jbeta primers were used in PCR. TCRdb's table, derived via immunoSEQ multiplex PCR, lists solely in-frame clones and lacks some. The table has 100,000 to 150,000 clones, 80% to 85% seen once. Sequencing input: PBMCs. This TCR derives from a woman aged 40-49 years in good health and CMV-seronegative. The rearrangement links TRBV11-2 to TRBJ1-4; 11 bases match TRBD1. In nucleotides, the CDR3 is TGTGCCAGCAGCCGATGGACAGGGGGCAACGAAAAACTGTTTTTT. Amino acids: CASSRWTGGNEKLFF.